The sequence of this T cell receptor (beta chain) was determined in a study of STAT5B mutations in CD4+ large granular lymphocyte leukemia. Study-level points and caveats: 8/27 top patient clones versus 2/35 control clones were TRBV06-family.

This clone was detected a few times. Its cognate antigen is unknown. CDR1 is MNHEY, CDR2 SVGAGI, per germline. Trimming pared 3 bases from V and 2 bases from J, leaving 7 bases between. The CDR3 spans 13 residues. The repertoire was sequenced with immunoSEQ multiplex PCR; TCRdb's copy has only in-frame clones and lacks some. The profile shows tens of thousands of clones, roughly 76% of them singletons. The receptor was derived from a human donor in good health. Sequencing was done on a sample of CD4+ T cells from blood buffy coats. The chain recombines TRBV6-5 with TRBJ1-1, with D unclear. The CDR3 DNA reads TGTGCCAGCAGTTATAAAGCCAACACTGAAGCTTTCTTT. Amino acids: CASSYKANTEAFF.